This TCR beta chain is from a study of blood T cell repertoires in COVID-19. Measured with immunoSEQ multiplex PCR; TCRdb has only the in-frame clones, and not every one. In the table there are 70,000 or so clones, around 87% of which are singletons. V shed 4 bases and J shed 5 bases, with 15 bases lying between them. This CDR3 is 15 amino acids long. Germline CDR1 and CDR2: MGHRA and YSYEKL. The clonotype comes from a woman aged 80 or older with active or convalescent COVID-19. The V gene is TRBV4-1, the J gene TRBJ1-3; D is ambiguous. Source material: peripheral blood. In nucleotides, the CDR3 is TGCGCCAGCAGCCGGTACATGGAGGAGAGAAACACCATATATTTT. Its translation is CASSRYMEERNTIYF.